This T cell receptor beta chain was sequenced in a study of CD8+CD57+ T cells in acquired aplastic anemia. Findings and caveats of the study: Between patients and controls, CD8+ Simpson's diversity did not vary significantly.

This clonotype came up a few times. The antigen remains unidentified. Flow cytometry had shown expanded CD8+CD57+ cells in the patients chosen for sequencing. Each patient carried a diagnosis of severe acquired aplastic anemia. Blood samples were obtained from patients who had received no prior therapy. Germline values: CDR1 GTSNPN, CDR2 SVGIG (reference sequence). CDR3 length equals 15 residues. V shed 2 bases, J shed 7 bases, and the junction held 7 bases outside the gene matches. TCR beta VDJ combinations and CDR3 sequences were profiled from genomic DNA. Using its own MiXCR run on the reads, TCRdb lists one record per CDR3 protein. The sample yields 200,000 or so distinct CDR3 sequences, around 45% seen once.

This receptor was obtained from a human donor with aplastic anemia. The sample was sorted CD4+, CD8+, or CD8+CD57+ T cells (not recorded which) from PBMCs. The chain links TRBV30 to TRBJ2-2, with 10 bases identical to TRBD1. CDR3: CAWSRQGAELGELFF. CDR3 nucleotides: TGTGCCTGGAGTAGACAGGGGGCGGAACTCGGGGAGCTGTTTTTT.